These 4 T cell receptor beta chains were all obtained from the same sample, sequenced in a study of PD-L1 blockade in urothelial cancer (dated by TCRdb to 2015 to 2018). The intended sense of this specimen's time point label: peripheral blood 6 weeks after treatment start. Receptors were amplified or captured by the immunoSEQ multiplex PCR assay. Imported from immuneACCESS, the table was reduced by TCRdb to in-frame sequences with V and J called. These copies leave out some clones; in studies compared against another copy, an unresolved V gene accounts for under half, and the cause of the remainder is not known. Recorded for this sample are around 50,000 clones; 70% to 85% of them occurred a single time. Under 2.5% of the sample rests with the top ten. Sequencing was performed on PBMCs, taken around atezolizumab (anti-PD-L1) treatment. These receptors were obtained from a man aged 50 or older with urothelial cancer.

The V call is TRBV4-2, the J call TRBJ1-4; tentative D call: TRBD1 (6 bases). Germline V gene lookup returns CDR1 LGHNA and CDR2 YNFKEQ. The ends were cut back, 0 bases at V and 0 bases at J, with 17 bases in the middle. The CDR3 sequence is 19 residues long. The CDR3 is CASSQDRTDLSSTNEKLFF. DNA of the CDR3: TGTGCCAGCAGCCAAGATCGGACAGATCTAAGCTCAACTAATGAAAAACTGTTTTTT.

The V gene is TRBV5-5, the J gene TRBJ2-5, with D tentatively TRBD2 (5 bases). The CDR3 has 17 amino acids. Per germline, CDR1 SGHKS and CDR2 YYEKEE (reference sequence). Trimming cost V 3 bases and J 5 bases, with 23 bases left between them. CDR3 protein: CASSSISRSRGGETQYF. In DNA form, the CDR3 reads TGTGCCAGCAGCTCCATCTCCAGATCTCGGGGTGGGGAGACCCAGTACTTC. The whole variable domain, remainder taken from reference TRBV5-5 and TRBJ2-5, is DAGVTQSPTHLIKTRGQQVTLRCSPISGHKSVSWYQQVLGQGPQFIFQYYEKEERGRGNFPDRFSARQFPNYSSELNVNALLLGDSALYLCASSSISRSRGGETQYFGPGTRLLVL.

This chain joins TRBV19 and TRBJ2-6, with D tentatively TRBD2 (7 bases). The V gene's germline CDR1 is LNHDA and CDR2 SQIVND (reference sequence). CDR3 length equals 18 residues. Trimming pared 1 base from V and 3 bases from J, leaving 16 bases between. The CDR3 DNA reads as TGTGCCAGTAGTATAGTAGGGGGGGCAGGAGTTGGGGCCAACGTCCTGACTTTC. This encodes CASSIVGGAGVGANVLTF.

Only a few counts were recorded for this clone. The CDR3 DNA sequence: TGTGCCAGCAGCACCGGGACAGGGGGCCGGGAGACCCAGTACTTC. Protein sequence: CASSTGTGGRETQYF. The rearrangement joins TRBV7-3 to TRBJ2-5, with TRBD1 identical over 12 bases. J gave up 5 bases and V 5 bases, and 6 bases lay outside the gene matches. The CDR3 has 15 residues. Germline-derived CDR1 and CDR2 are SGHTA and FQGTGA.